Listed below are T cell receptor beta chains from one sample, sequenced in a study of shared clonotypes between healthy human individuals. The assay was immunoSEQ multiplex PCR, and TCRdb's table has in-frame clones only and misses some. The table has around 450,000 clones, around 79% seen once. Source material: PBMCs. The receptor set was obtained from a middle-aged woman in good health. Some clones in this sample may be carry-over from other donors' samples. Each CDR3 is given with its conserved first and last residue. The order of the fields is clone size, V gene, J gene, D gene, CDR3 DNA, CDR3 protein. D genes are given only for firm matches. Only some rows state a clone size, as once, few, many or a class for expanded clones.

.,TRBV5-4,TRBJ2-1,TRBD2,TGTGCCAGCAGCTTTAAGGGCGGATCTAGCGGGAGGCATGAGCAGTTCTTC,CASSFKGGSSGRHEQFF
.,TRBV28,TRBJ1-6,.,TGTGCCAGTTGGGGGGGGAGGAATTCACCCCTCCACTTT,CASWGGRNSPLHF
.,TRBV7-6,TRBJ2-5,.,TGTGCCAGCAGCTTGCTTGGAGAGACCCAGTACTTC,CASSLLGETQYF
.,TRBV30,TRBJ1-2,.,TGTGCCTGGATGACGGAGCCCAGTAGCGACTATGGCTACACCTTC,CAWMTEPSSDYGYTF
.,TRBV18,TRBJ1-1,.,TGTGCCAGCTCACCAGGGATTTCCAACACTGAAGCTTTCTTT,CASSPGISNTEAFF
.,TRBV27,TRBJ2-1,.,TGTGCCAGCAGTTCCCCGATGAGGAACAATGAGCAGTTCTTC,CASSSPMRNNEQFF
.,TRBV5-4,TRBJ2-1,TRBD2,TGTGCCAGCAGCTTGGATGGCGGGAGATCCTACAATGAGCAGTTCTTC,CASSLDGGRSYNEQFF
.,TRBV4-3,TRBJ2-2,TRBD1,TGCGCCAGCAGCCAGGGTAAGCCAGGGGGCGGAATCGGGGAGCTGTTTTTT,CASSQGKPGGGIGELFF
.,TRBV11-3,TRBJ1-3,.,TGTGCCAGCAGCTTAGTCAGGCGGAGCTCTGGAAACACCATATATTTT,CASSLVRRSSGNTIYF
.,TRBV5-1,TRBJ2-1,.,TGCGCCAGCAGCTTGAGGTTGAGGAATGAGCAGTTCTTC,CASSLRLRNEQFF
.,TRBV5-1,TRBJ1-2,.,TGCGCCAGCAGCTTGGAGGGGGGGCCCTATGGCTACACCTTC,CASSLEGGPYGYTF
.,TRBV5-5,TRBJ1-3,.,TGTGCCAGCAGCCGAGAGCGCTACTCTGGAAACACCATATATTTT,CASSRERYSGNTIYF
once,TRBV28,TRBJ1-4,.,TGTGCCAGCAGTAAAAGGACAGTAACTAGTGAAAAACTGTTTTTT,CASSKRTVTSEKLFF
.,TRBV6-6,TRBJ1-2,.,TGTGCCAGCCATTTTTCGGGGGCTTACAACTATGGCTACACCTTC,CASHFSGAYNYGYTF
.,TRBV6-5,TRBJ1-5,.,TGTGCCAGCGGGGCTCGCAATCAGCCCCAGCATTTT,CASGARNQPQHF
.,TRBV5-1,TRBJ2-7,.,TGCGCCAGCAGCTCCGACCAGTACTACGAGCAGTACTTC,CASSSDQYYEQYF
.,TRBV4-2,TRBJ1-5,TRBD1,TGTGCCAGCAGCCATGCCGGACAGGGGGTTCAGCCCCAGCATTTT,CASSHAGQGVQPQHF
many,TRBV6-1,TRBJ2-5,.,TGTGCCAGCAGAGCACTAGGGGTGGAGACCCAGTACTTC,CASRALGVETQYF
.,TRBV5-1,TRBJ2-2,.,TGCGCCAGCAGCGCGGGACAGCCCACTACCGGGGAGCTGTTTTTT,CASSAGQPTTGELFF
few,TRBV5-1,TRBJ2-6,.,TGCGCCAGCAGCATATCAGGCGGGTCTGGGGCCAACGTCCTGACTTTC,CASSISGGSGANVLTF
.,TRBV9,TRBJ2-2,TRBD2,TGTGCCAGCAGCCCGGGGGGAGCCGGGGAGCTGTTTTTT,CASSPGGAGELFF
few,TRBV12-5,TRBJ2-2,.,TGTGCTAGTGGTTTGGTACTCGGTGGGGTAGCTGAGCTGTTTTTT,CASGLVLGGVAELFF
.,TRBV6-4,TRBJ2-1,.,TGTGCCAGCAGACTCGGAGGGTCGGGTGAGCAGTTCTTC,CASRLGGSGEQFF
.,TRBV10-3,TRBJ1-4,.,TGTGCCATCAGTGAGTCGAGTGAAAAACTGTTTTTT,CAISESSEKLFF
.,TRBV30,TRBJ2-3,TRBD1,TGTGCCTGGAGTGTAAGGACAGGGGGCACAGATACGCAGTATTTT,CAWSVRTGGTDTQYF
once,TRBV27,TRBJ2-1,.,TGTGCCAGCAGTTTCGGGGGGCCTAATGAGCAGTTCTTC,CASSFGGPNEQFF
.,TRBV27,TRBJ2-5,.,TGTGCCAGCGGCCTCCAAGAGACCCAGTACTTC,CASGLQETQYF